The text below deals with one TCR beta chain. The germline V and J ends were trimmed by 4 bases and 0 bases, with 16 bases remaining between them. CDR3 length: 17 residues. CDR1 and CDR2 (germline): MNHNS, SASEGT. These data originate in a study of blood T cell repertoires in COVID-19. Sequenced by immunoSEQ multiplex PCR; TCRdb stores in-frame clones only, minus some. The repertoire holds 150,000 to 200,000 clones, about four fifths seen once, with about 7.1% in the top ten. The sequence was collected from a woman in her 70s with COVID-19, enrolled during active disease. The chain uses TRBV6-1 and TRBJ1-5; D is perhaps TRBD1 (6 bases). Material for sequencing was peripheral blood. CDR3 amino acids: CASSVRDRFYSNQPQHF. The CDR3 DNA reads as TGTGCCAGCAGTGTACGAGACAGGTTTTATAGCAATCAGCCCCAGCATTTT.